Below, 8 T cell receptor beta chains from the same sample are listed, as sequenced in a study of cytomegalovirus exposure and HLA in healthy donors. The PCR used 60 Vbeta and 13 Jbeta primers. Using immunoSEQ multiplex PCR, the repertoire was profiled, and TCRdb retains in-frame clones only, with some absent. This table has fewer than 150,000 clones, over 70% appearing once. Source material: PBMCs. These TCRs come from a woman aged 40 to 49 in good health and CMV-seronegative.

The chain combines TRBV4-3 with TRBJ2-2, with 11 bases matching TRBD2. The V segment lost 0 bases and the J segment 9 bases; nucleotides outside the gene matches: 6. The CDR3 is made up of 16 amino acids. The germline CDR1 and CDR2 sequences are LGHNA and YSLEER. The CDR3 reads CASSQDLAGGRRELFF. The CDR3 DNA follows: TGCGCCAGCAGCCAAGATCTAGCGGGGGGCCGCCGGGAGCTGTTTTTT.

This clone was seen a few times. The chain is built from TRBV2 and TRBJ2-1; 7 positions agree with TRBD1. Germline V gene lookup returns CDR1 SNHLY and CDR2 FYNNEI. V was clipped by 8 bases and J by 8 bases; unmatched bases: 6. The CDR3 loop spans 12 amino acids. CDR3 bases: TGTGCCAGCGACCAGGGGGTGGATGAGCAGTTCTTC. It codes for CASDQGVDEQFF.

The CDR3 protein is CASSLFGGEGEKLFF. CDR3 DNA: TGTGCCAGCAGTTTATTCGGGGGAGAGGGTGAAAAACTGTTTTTT. This chain joins TRBV27 and TRBJ1-4, with D possibly being TRBD1 (5 bases). Looked up from germline, CDR1 is MNHEY and CDR2 is SMNVEV (reference sequence). Between the trimmed V and J ends, which lost 1 base and 7 bases, there was a span of 13 bases. The CDR3 contains 15 residues.

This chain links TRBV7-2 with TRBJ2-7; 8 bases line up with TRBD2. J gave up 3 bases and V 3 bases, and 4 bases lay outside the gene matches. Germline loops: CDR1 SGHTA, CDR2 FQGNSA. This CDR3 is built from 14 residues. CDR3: CASSFSGEFYEQYF. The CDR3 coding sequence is TGTGCCAGCAGCTTTAGCGGGGAGTTCTACGAGCAGTACTTC.

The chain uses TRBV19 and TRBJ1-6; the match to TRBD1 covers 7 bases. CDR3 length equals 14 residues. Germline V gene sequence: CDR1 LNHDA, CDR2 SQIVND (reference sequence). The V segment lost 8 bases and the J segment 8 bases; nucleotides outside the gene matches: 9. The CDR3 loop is CASLDAGGHSPLHF. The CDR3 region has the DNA TGTGCCAGTCTCGATGCAGGGGGGCATTCACCCCTCCACTTT.

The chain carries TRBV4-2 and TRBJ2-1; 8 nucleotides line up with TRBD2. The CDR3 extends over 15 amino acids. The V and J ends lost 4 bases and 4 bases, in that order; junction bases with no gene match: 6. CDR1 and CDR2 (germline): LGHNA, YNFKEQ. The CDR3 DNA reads TGTGCCAGCAGCCTAGAACTAGCGGATTACAATGAGCAGTTCTTC. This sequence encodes CASSLELADYNEQFF.

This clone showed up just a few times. In DNA, the CDR3 is TGTGCCGGCCAAGGGACTAGGGGGGCCGGGGAGCTGTTTTTT. Its translation is CAGQGTRGAGELFF. This chain connects TRBV2 to TRBJ2-2; 8 bases align to TRBD2. CDR1 and CDR2 (germline): SNHLY, FYNNEI. Germline trimming cut 11 bases from V and 6 bases from J; bases unmatched to any gene: 11. The CDR3 consists of 14 residues.

The chain's CDR3 is CASSFGALAGEQFF. DNA of the CDR3: TGTGCCAGCAGCTTTGGGGCCCTAGCGGGTGAGCAGTTCTTC. This chain links TRBV5-6 with TRBJ2-1, with 8 bases that match TRBD2. The CDR3 has 14 residues. CDR1 is SGHDT, CDR2 YYEEEE, per germline. J was trimmed by 9 bases and V by 2 bases; bases with no gene match: 7. The entire variable domain, with the rest obtained from reference TRBV5-6 and TRBJ2-1, is as follows: DAGVTQSPTHLIKTRGQQVTLRCSPKSGHDTVSWYQQALGQGPQFIFQYYEEEERQRGNFPDRFSGHQFPNYSSELNVNALLLGDSALYLCASSFGALAGEQFFGPGTRLTVL.